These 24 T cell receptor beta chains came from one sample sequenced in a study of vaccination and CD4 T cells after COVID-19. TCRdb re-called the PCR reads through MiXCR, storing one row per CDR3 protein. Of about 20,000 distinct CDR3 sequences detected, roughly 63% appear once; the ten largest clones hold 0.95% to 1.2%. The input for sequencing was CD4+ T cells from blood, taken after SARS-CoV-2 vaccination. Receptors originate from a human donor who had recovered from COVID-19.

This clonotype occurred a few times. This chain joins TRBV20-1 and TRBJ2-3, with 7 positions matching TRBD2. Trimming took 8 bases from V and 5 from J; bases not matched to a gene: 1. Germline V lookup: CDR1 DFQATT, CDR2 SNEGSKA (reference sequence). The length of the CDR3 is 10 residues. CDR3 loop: CSPGGDTQYF. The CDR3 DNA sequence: TGCAGTCCGGGGGGAGATACGCAGTATTTT.

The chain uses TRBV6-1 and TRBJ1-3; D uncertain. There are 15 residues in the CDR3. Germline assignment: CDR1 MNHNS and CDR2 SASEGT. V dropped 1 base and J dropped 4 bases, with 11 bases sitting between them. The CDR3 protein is CASSEGFLVGNTIYF. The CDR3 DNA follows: TGTGCCAGCAGTGAAGGGTTCCTGGTCGGAAACACCATATATTTT.

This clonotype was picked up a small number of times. CDR3 amino acids: CASSRATGTSQETQYF. CDR3 sequence (DNA): TGTGCCAGCAGCCGTGCAACCGGGACTAGCCAAGAGACCCAGTACTTC. The chain links TRBV6-1 to TRBJ2-5, with 8 bases aligning to TRBD2. The V gene's germline CDR1 is MNHNS and CDR2 SASEGT. The CDR3 consists of 16 residues. The ends lost 6 bases at V and 1 base at J; junction bases unmatched: 10.

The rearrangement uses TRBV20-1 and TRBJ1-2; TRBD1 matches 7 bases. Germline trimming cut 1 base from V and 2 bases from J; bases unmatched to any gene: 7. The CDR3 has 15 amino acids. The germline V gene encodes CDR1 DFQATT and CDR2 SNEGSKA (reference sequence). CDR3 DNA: TGCAGTGCTAGAGTTGGAGGGGGCGAAAACTATGGCTACACCTTC. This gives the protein CSARVGGGENYGYTF.

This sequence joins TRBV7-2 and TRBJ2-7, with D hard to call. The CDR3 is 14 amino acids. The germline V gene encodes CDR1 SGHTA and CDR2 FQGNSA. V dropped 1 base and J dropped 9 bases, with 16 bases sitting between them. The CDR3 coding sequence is TGTGCCAGCAGCTTAGATAGAACAGAGCGCAGGCAGTACTTC. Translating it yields CASSLDRTERRQYF.

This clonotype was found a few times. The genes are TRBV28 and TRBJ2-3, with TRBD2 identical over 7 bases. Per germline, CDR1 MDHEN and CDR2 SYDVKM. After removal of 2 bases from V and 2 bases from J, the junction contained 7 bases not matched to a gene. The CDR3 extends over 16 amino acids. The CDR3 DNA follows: TGTGCCAGCAGTTTAGTTGCGGGAGTTGTCACAGATACGCAGTATTTT. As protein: CASSLVAGVVTDTQYF. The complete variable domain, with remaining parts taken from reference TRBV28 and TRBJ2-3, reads DVKVTQSSRYLVKRTGEKVFLECVQDMDHENMFWYRQDPGLGLRLIYFSYDVKMKEKGDIPEGYSVSREKKERFSLILESASTNQTSMYLCASSLVAGVVTDTQYFGPGTRLTVL.

CDR3 protein: CSAISASSTDTQYF. In nucleotides, the CDR3 is TGCAGTGCTATTAGCGCCTCTAGCACAGATACGCAGTATTTT. The chain has TRBV20-1 and TRBJ2-3, with D possibly TRBD2 on 5 matching bases. This CDR3 comprises 14 residues. The germline CDR1 and CDR2 sequences are DFQATT and SNEGSKA (reference sequence). Trimming removed 4 bases from V and 0 bases from J, with 11 bases in between.

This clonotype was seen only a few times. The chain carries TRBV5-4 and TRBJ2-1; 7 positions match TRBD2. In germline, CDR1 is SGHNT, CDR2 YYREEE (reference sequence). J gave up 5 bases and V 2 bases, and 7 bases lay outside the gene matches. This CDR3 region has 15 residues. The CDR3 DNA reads TGTGCCAGCAGCTTCGGGGGACTATCCGACAATGAGCAGTTCTTC. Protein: CASSFGGLSDNEQFF.

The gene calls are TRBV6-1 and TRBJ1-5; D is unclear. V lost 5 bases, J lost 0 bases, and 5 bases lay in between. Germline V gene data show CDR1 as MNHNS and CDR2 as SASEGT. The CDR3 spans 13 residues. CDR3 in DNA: TGTGCCAGCAGTCTTCTTAGCAATCAGCCCCAGCATTTT. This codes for CASSLLSNQPQHF.

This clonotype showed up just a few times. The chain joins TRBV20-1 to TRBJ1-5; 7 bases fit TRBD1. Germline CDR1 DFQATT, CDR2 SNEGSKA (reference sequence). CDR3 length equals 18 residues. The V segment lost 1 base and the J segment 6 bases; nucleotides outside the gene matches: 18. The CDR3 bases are TGCAGTGCTAGAGTCCCAAAGGGAGGGACAGTACATCTTCAGCCCCAGCATTTT. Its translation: CSARVPKGGTVHLQPQHF.

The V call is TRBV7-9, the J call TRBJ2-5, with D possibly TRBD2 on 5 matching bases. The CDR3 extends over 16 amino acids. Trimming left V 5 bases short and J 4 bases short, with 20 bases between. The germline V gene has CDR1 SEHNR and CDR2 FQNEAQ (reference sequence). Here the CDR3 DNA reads TGTGCCAGCAGCACTGGGAGCAGGTGGAGCCGAGAGACCCAGTACTTC. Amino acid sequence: CASSTGSRWSRETQYF.

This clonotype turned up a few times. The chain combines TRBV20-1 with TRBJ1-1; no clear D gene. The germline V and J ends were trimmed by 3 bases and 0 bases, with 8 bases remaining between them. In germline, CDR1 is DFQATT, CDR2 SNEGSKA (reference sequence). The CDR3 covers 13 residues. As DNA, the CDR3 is TGCAGTGCTAGCCGGGTAGTGAACACTGAAGCTTTCTTT. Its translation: CSASRVVNTEAFF.

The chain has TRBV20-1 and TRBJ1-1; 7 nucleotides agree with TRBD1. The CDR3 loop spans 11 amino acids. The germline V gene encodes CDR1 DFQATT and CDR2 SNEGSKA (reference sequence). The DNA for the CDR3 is TGCGGGGGACAGATGAACACTGAAGCTTTCTTT. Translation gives CGGQMNTEAFF.

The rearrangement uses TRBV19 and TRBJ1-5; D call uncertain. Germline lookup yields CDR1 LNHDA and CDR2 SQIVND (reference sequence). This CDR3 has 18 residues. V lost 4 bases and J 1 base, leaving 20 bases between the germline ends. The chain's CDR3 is CASSTLLSRRTSNQPQHF. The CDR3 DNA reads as TGTGCCAGTAGTACACTCCTTTCGAGAAGAACCAGCAATCAGCCCCAGCATTTT. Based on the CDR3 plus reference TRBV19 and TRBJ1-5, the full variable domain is DGGITQSPKYLFRKEGQNVTLSCEQNLNHDAMYWYRQDPGQGLRLIYYSQIVNDFQKGDIAEGYSVSREKKESFPLTVTSAQKNPTAFYLCASSTLLSRRTSNQPQHFGDGTRLSIL.

The CDR3 DNA follows: TGTGCCAGTAGGGAGGATCGAAACTACGAGCAGTACTTC. This gives the protein CASREDRNYEQYF. The genes are TRBV2 and TRBJ2-7; TRBD2 might be the D (6 bases). V lost 9 bases and J lost 3, with 15 bases in between. CDR3 length: 13 residues. The germline V gene encodes CDR1 SNHLY and CDR2 FYNNEI.

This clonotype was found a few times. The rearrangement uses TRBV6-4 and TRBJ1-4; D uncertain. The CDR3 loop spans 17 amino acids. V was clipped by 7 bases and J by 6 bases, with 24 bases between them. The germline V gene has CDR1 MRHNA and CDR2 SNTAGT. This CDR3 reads CASIRPTLGPADEKLFF. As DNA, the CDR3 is TGTGCCAGCATCCGACCAACTCTAGGGCCAGCGGATGAAAAACTGTTTTTT.

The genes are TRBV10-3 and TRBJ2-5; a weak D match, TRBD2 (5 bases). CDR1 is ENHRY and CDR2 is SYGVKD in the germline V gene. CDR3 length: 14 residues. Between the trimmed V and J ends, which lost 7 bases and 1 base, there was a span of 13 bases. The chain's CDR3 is CAIKASSGQETQYF. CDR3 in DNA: TGTGCCATCAAGGCATCGAGCGGCCAAGAGACCCAGTACTTC.

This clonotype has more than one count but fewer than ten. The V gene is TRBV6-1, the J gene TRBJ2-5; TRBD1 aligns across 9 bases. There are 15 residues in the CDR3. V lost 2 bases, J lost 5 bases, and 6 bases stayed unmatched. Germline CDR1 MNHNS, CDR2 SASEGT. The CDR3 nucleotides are TGTGCCAGCAGTGAACAAGGGGACAGGGTTGAGACCCAGTACTTC. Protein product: CASSEQGDRVETQYF.

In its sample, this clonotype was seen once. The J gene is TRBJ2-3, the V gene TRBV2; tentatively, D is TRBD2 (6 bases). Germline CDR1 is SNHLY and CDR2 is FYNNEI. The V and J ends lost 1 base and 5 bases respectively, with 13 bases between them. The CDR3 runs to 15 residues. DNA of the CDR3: TGTGCCAGCAGTGAAGGGCGGGATGGGATAGATACGCAGTATTTT. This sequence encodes CASSEGRDGIDTQYF.

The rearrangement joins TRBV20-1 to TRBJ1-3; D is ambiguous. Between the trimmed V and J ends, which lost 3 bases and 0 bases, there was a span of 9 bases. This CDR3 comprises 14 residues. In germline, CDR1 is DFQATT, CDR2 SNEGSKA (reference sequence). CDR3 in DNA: TGCAGTGCTAGCACAGAACTCTCTGGAAACACCATATATTTT. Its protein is CSASTELSGNTIYF.

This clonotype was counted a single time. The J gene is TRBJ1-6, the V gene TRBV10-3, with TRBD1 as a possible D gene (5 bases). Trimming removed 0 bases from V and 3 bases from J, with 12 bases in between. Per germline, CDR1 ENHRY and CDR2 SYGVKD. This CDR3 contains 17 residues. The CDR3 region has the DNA TGTGCCATCAGTGAGTCCCGGGGCCAGGGCTATAATTCACCCCTCCACTTT. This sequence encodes CAISESRGQGYNSPLHF.

CDR3 bases: TGTGCCAGCAGAGCCCAGGGGGAGGGGCCGCAGTATTTT. Protein: CASRAQGEGPQYF. The chain is built from TRBV27 and TRBJ2-3; D may match TRBD1 or TRBD2 (7 bases each). The germline V gene encodes CDR1 MNHEY and CDR2 SMNVEV (reference sequence). V was shortened by 6 bases and J by 10 bases, with 17 bases between the two germline ends. This CDR3 has 13 amino acids.

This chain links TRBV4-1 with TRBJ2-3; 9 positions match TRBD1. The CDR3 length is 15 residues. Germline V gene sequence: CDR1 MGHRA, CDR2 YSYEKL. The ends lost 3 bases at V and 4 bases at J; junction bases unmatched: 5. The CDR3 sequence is CASSQWTGASDTQYF. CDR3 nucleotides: TGCGCCAGCAGCCAGTGGACAGGGGCGTCAGATACGCAGTATTTT.

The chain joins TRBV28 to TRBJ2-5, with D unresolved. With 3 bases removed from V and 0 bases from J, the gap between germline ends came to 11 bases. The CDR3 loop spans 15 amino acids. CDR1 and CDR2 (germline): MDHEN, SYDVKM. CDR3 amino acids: CASSFTARYQETQYF. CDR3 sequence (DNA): TGTGCCAGCAGTTTTACAGCGAGGTACCAAGAGACCCAGTACTTC.